This T cell receptor (beta chain) was captured in a study of blood T cell repertoires in COVID-19. Study context: Italy, Spain and the United States were the sources of the convalescent and acute COVID-19 samples. The analysed material was cDNA or gDNA that came from T cells, B-cell-depleted T cells, or PBMCs.

This CDR3 has 15 amino acids. The germline V and J ends were trimmed by 4 bases and 0 bases, with 11 bases remaining between them. The V gene's germline CDR1 is SGDLS and CDR2 YYNGEE. In the authors' workflow: Reference gene primer amplification gave estimated nucleated cell counts. The protocol was immunoSEQ multiplex PCR, while the TCRdb copy is restricted to in-frame clones and leaves out a portion. The V and J calls and clone size were taken over from that table, and D and trimming were inferred from the DNA. This table holds 130,000 or so clones, about 76% found once. This clone appeared a single time.

The clonotype originates from a woman aged 60-75 years with active or convalescent COVID-19. Sequenced material: peripheral blood. This chain connects TRBV9 to TRBJ2-1, with D possibly being TRBD1 (5 bases). The CDR3 sequence: CASSFRAYSYNEQFF. The DNA for the CDR3 is TGTGCCAGCAGCTTCAGGGCGTACTCCTACAATGAGCAGTTCTTC. The full variable domain, its missing parts supplied by reference TRBV9 and TRBJ2-1, is DSGVTQTPKHLITATGQRVTLRCSPRSGDLSVYWYQQSLDQGLQFLIQYYNGEERAKGNILERFSAQQFPDLHSELNLSSLELGDSALYFCASSFRAYSYNEQFFGPGTRLTVL.